This entry lists 3 T cell receptor beta chains sequenced from one sample in a study of OX40 agonist ivuxolimab in advanced cancers. TCRdb keeps only in-frame clones here, not all; method: immunoSEQ multiplex PCR. The sample lists about 83,000 clones; about 90% were seen once. Source: CD4+ or CD8+ T cells sorted from blood, taken in a trial of the OX40 agonist ivuxolimab. All receptors derive from an adult with an advanced solid tumor such as melanoma, head and neck, liver or kidney cancer.

This clone was seen once. This chain joins TRBV29-1 and TRBJ1-2; D gene uncertain. Germline values: CDR1 SQVTM, CDR2 ANQGSEA. The CDR3 length is 13 residues. V gave up 7 bases and J gave up 1 base, with 13 bases separating them. The DNA for the CDR3 is TGCAGCGCCTTGACGGCGGTTAACTATGGCTACACCTTC. It codes for CSALTAVNYGYTF. Full variable domain (rest looked up from reference TRBV29-1 and TRBJ1-2): SAVISQKPSRDICQRGTSLTIQCQVDSQVTMMFWYRQQPGQSLTLIATANQGSEATYESGFVIDKFPISRPNLTFSTLTVSNMSPEDSSIYLCSALTAVNYGYTFGSGTRLTVV.

This clone was seen more than once but under ten times. The chain recombines TRBV19 with TRBJ2-2, with D hard to call. Trimming cost V 7 bases and J 6 bases, with 6 bases left between them. Germline-derived CDR1 and CDR2 are LNHDA and SQIVND (reference sequence). CDR3 length: 11 amino acids. CDR3: CASKGSGELFF. The CDR3 DNA sequence: TGTGCCAGTAAAGGATCCGGGGAGCTGTTTTTT.

The chain carries TRBV13 and TRBJ2-3; 11 bases are shared with TRBD2. Germline lookup yields CDR1 PRHDT and CDR2 FYEKMQ (reference sequence). The length of the CDR3 is 18 residues. Trimming at V came to 3 bases and at J to 1 base, leaving 9 bases not matched to a gene. CDR3: CASSFLSGRVSGTDTQYF. The CDR3 DNA sequence: TGTGCCAGCAGCTTTCTTAGCGGGAGGGTATCTGGCACAGATACGCAGTATTTT.